The 30 T cell receptor beta chains given below trace back to one sample, sequenced in a study of identical twins. TCRdb processed the 5' RACE reads anew with MiXCR; each CDR3 protein has one entry. This table holds about 250,000 distinct CDR3 sequences, about 8.3% found once. This sample also belongs to another study, concerning yellow fever vaccine responses in identical twins.

The sequenced material came from CD8+ T cells sorted from blood. These receptors all stem from a woman aged 18-29 years in good health.

The chain uses TRBV4-1 and TRBJ2-7; D is unclear. The length of the CDR3 is 16 residues. Germline CDR1 MGHRA, CDR2 YSYEKL. Trimming removed 0 bases from V and 5 bases from J, with 17 bases in between. This CDR3 is CASSQDQQLGMDEQYF. CDR3 coding DNA: TGCGCCAGCAGCCAAGATCAACAGCTGGGGATGGACGAGCAGTACTTC.

This clonotype was recorded a few times. The chain combines TRBV4-1 with TRBJ2-7, with TRBD2 matching 12 bases. In germline, CDR1 is MGHRA, CDR2 YSYEKL. Losses at the gene ends were 0 bases for V and 4 bases for J; bases not matched to a gene: 13. CDR3 length equals 19 residues. In nucleotides, the CDR3 is TGCGCCAGCAGCCAAGATCGCTACGGTACTAGCGGGAGGACATACGAGCAGTACTTC. It specifies CASSQDRYGTSGRTYEQYF.

The CDR3, as DNA: TGCGCCAGCAGCAACCGGACGGGTCAGCCCCAGCATTTT. Translating it yields CASSNRTGQPQHF. The J gene is TRBJ1-5, the V gene TRBV5-1; D remains unclear. The germline V and J ends were trimmed by 4 bases and 6 bases, with 11 bases remaining between them. The CDR3 extends over 13 amino acids. Germline CDR1 SGHRS, CDR2 YFSETQ.

This clonotype was seen a few times. The CDR3: CASSPSPSLADTQYF. CDR3 coding DNA: TGTGCCAGCAGCCCATCCCCTTCGCTCGCAGATACGCAGTATTTT. This chain joins TRBV3-1 and TRBJ2-3, with D unclear. Germline V gene data show CDR1 as LGHDT and CDR2 as YNNKEL (reference sequence). Trimming took off 4 bases at V and 4 bases at J, with 15 bases between the two ends. The CDR3 extends over 15 amino acids.

This clonotype has more than one count but fewer than ten. V gene TRBV7-2 combines with J gene TRBJ1-3; 7 bases align to TRBD1. V lost 5 bases to trimming and J lost 4 bases; unmatched junction nucleotides: 8. The CDR3 consists of 15 residues. CDR1 is SGHTA and CDR2 is FQGNSA in the germline V gene. CDR3 amino acids: CASSHKQGSGNTIYF. CDR3 nucleotides: TGTGCCAGCAGCCACAAACAGGGGTCCGGAAACACCATATATTTT.

The rearrangement uses TRBV7-6 and TRBJ2-1; D assignment may be TRBD1 or TRBD2 (7 bases each). Germline values: CDR1 SGHVS, CDR2 FNYEAQ. The CDR3 consists of 15 residues. Trimming cost V 1 base and J 6 bases, with 13 bases left between them. The CDR3 here is CASSLVDREGNEQFF. In DNA form, the CDR3 reads TGTGCCAGCAGCTTAGTAGACAGGGAGGGCAATGAGCAGTTCTTC. The full variable domain, with the rest looked up from reference TRBV7-6 and TRBJ2-1, is GAGVSQSPRYKVTKRGQDVALRCDPISGHVSLYWYRQALGQGPEFLTYFNYEAQQDKSGLPNDRFSAERPEGSISTLTIQRTEQRDSAMYRCASSLVDREGNEQFFGPGTRLTVL.

This clonotype was counted at least ten times. An end of the junction does not agree with germline; a read error may underlie this. J is TRBJ2-3 and V is TRBV7-2; 7 bases are shared with TRBD2. The CDR3 extends over 13 amino acids. Germline CDR1 SGHTA, CDR2 FQGNSA. CDR3 bases: TGTGCCAGCAGCCCAACGCCGCGGGACTACTTTCCCTTT. This sequence encodes CASSPTPRDYFPF.

This clonotype has a handful of counts. This sequence joins TRBV5-1 and TRBJ1-1, with no clear D. Germline V lookup: CDR1 SGHRS, CDR2 YFSETQ. V shed 3 bases and J shed 3 bases, with 15 bases lying between them. The CDR3 is 15 residues long. CDR3 protein: CASSSDPDDYTEAFF. The CDR3 DNA sequence: TGCGCCAGCAGCTCGGACCCGGACGATTACACTGAAGCTTTCTTT.

This clonotype was seen repeatedly, ten times or more. The chain recombines TRBV5-1 with TRBJ1-1; 7 bases map to TRBD1. Germline V gene data show CDR1 as SGHRS and CDR2 as YFSETQ. The V gene end was trimmed by 3 bases and the J gene end by 7 bases; junction bases not matched to a gene: 6. This CDR3 has 13 amino acids. As DNA, the CDR3 is TGCGCCAGCAGCTCCACAGGGGCCGGTGAAGCTTTCTTT. This codes for CASSSTGAGEAFF.

There are a few counts of this clonotype. V usage is TRBV15 and J usage is TRBJ2-1, with D possibly being TRBD1 (6 bases). Germline V CDR1 and CDR2: LNHNV, YYDKDF (reference sequence). The CDR3 extends over 14 amino acids. The ends were cut back, 2 bases at V and 4 bases at J, with 9 bases in the middle. For the CDR3, the DNA is TGTGCCACCAGCAGAACGACAGGTTACAATGAGCAGTTCTTC. Translation gives CATSRTTGYNEQFF.

V usage is TRBV4-3 and J usage is TRBJ2-1; 13 bases match TRBD2. CDR1 is LGHNA and CDR2 is YSLEER in the germline V gene. CDR3 length: 16 amino acids. Trimming removed 4 bases from V and 3 bases from J; junction bases left unmatched: 3. The CDR3 sequence is CASSRTSGSGYNEQFF. The CDR3 coding sequence is TGCGCCAGCAGCCGGACTAGCGGGAGCGGCTACAATGAGCAGTTCTTC.

The rearrangement joins TRBV7-6 to TRBJ2-5, with 7 bases fitting TRBD2. The CDR3 runs to 16 residues. The V segment lost 1 base and the J segment 0 bases; nucleotides outside the gene matches: 5. CDR1 is SGHVS, CDR2 FNYEAQ, per germline. The CDR3 sequence is CASSLDAGVNQETQYF. The CDR3 DNA sequence: TGTGCCAGCAGCTTAGATGCGGGGGTGAACCAAGAGACCCAGTACTTC.

Only a few counts were recorded for this clonotype. The genes are TRBV19 and TRBJ2-3; weak D call: TRBD1 (6 bases). The CDR3 totals 14 residues. Germline V CDR1 and CDR2: LNHDA, SQIVND (reference sequence). Trimming pared 7 bases from V and 2 bases from J, leaving 13 bases between. CDR3 DNA sequence: TGTGCCAGTACCCAGGGGACCTACACAGATACGCAGTATTTT. Its protein product is CASTQGTYTDTQYF.

This clonotype was counted between two and nine times. The chain links TRBV27 to TRBJ2-1; D tentatively reads TRBD1 or TRBD2 (6 bases each). The CDR3 spans 16 residues. In germline, CDR1 is MNHEY, CDR2 SMNVEV (reference sequence). Deletions cut 3 bases from V and 0 bases from J, with 12 bases between. The CDR3, as DNA: TGTGCCAGCAGTTTCCCGGGGGCCAGCTCCTACAATGAGCAGTTCTTC. Encoded protein: CASSFPGASSYNEQFF.

This clonotype was observed many times. The CDR3 is CATSDSREANTGELFF. The CDR3 nucleotides are TGTGCCACCAGTGATTCAAGGGAGGCGAACACCGGGGAGCTGTTTTTT. V gene TRBV24-1 combines with J gene TRBJ2-2; D may be TRBD2 (6 bases). The V gene lost 2 bases and the J gene lost 0 bases, with 9 bases spanning the gap. Germline CDR1 reads KGHDR; CDR2 reads SFDVKD. The CDR3 spans 16 residues.

There are a few counts of this clonotype. The genes are TRBV27 and TRBJ2-5; D possibly corresponds to TRBD2 (5 bases). V lost 2 bases to trimming and J lost 5 bases, with 21 bases between them. This CDR3 is built from 17 residues. The germline V gene encodes CDR1 MNHEY and CDR2 SMNVEV (reference sequence). The CDR3 DNA follows: TGTGCCAGCAGTTTACTCCGGGATCCCATCGATTGGGAGACCCAGTACTTC. Its protein is CASSLLRDPIDWETQYF.

This clonotype was seen ten or more times. The chain recombines TRBV4-3 with TRBJ2-6; perhaps D is TRBD1 or TRBD2 (6 bases each). The CDR3 sequence is 17 residues long. The ends were cut back, 0 bases at V and 4 bases at J, with 13 bases in the middle. Germline V gene data show CDR1 as LGHNA and CDR2 as YSLEER. CDR3 sequence reads: CASSQDLPGAGANVLTF. The CDR3 nucleotides are TGCGCCAGCAGCCAAGATCTCCCGGGGGCCGGGGCCAACGTCCTGACTTTC.

The chain couples TRBV27 to TRBJ2-1, with D tentatively TRBD1 or TRBD2 (6 bases each). The CDR3 totals 15 residues. V lost 4 bases to trimming and J lost 8 bases, with 18 bases between them. CDR1 and CDR2 (germline): MNHEY, SMNVEV (reference sequence). This chain's CDR3 is CASSSRGLRGDEQFF. The CDR3 coding sequence is TGTGCCAGCAGTTCACGGGGGCTTCGGGGCGATGAGCAGTTCTTC.

V is TRBV10-3 and J is TRBJ2-1; 7 bases are a match to TRBD1. Losses at the gene ends were 11 bases for V and 4 bases for J; bases not matched to a gene: 8. Germline V lookup: CDR1 ENHRY, CDR2 SYGVKD. The CDR3 contains 13 residues. This CDR3 reads CAARDSRYNEQFF. The CDR3 coding sequence is TGTGCCGCCCGGGACAGCCGGTACAATGAGCAGTTCTTC.

This clonotype came up a few times. The chain carries TRBV6-1 and TRBJ2-3, with D unresolved. This CDR3 region has 14 residues. In germline, CDR1 is MNHNS, CDR2 SASEGT. V dropped 3 bases and J dropped 2 bases, with 9 bases sitting between them. The CDR3: CASSDRGTTDTQYF. The DNA for the CDR3 is TGTGCCAGCAGTGACCGCGGTACCACAGATACGCAGTATTTT.

A few counts support this clonotype. The chain recombines TRBV20-1 with TRBJ2-1; 9 nucleotides line up with TRBD2. The CDR3 sequence is 15 residues long. Germline V gene data show CDR1 as DFQATT and CDR2 as SNEGSKA (reference sequence). V lost 1 base, J lost 4 bases, and 5 bases stayed unmatched. The CDR3 DNA reads TGCAGTGCTAGAGGTCCTAGCGGGACTTACAATGAGCAGTTCTTC. It is translated as CSARGPSGTYNEQFF.

At least ten counts were recorded for this clonotype. The chain links TRBV25-1 to TRBJ2-2; the D is unclear. CDR3 length: 13 residues. The V gene's germline CDR1 is MGHDK and CDR2 SYGVNS. V dropped 5 bases and J dropped 4 bases, with 8 bases sitting between them. The CDR3 DNA reads as TGTGCCAGCAGTAGCTCTTTCACCGGGGAGCTGTTTTTT. Translation: CASSSSFTGELFF.

This clonotype came up a few times. V and J are TRBV7-2 and TRBJ2-7; possible D gene TRBD2, 6 bases. V was clipped by 1 base and J by 9 bases, with 19 bases between them. The CDR3 runs to 15 residues. Per the germline V gene, CDR1 is SGHTA and CDR2 is FQGNSA. CDR3 sequence (DNA): TGTGCCAGCAGCTTAGGTGGGACTGGACTTGTAGGGCAGTACTTC. This sequence encodes CASSLGGTGLVGQYF.

This clonotype appeared a few times. The V and J genes are TRBV7-2 and TRBJ2-3; 7 nucleotides agree with TRBD2. Germline V gene sequence: CDR1 SGHTA, CDR2 FQGNSA. The CDR3 runs 15 residues. With 2 bases clipped from V and 5 bases from J, the junction kept 7 bases outside the gene matches. In nucleotides, the CDR3 is TGTGCCAGCAGCTTAACCCGGGGGGATGGAGATACGCAGTATTTT. As protein: CASSLTRGDGDTQYF.

The genes are TRBV2 and TRBJ2-1; D is possibly TRBD1 (6 bases). The CDR3 has 12 amino acids. The V and J ends lost 10 bases and 6 bases respectively, with 13 bases between them. Germline CDR1 reads SNHLY; CDR2 reads FYNNEI. The CDR3 protein is CATRDKPNEQFF. DNA of the CDR3: TGTGCCACCCGGGACAAACCCAATGAGCAGTTCTTC.

This clonotype was detected many times. The genes are TRBV3-1 and TRBJ1-1; D call uncertain. This CDR3 region has 14 residues. Germline V gene data show CDR1 as LGHDT and CDR2 as YNNKEL (reference sequence). The V gene lost 7 bases and the J gene lost 3 bases, with 15 bases spanning the gap. The CDR3 sequence: CASNQATGDTEAFF. The CDR3, as DNA: TGTGCCAGCAATCAAGCCACCGGGGACACTGAAGCTTTCTTT.

The table lists this clonotype with a few counts. V is TRBV7-3 and J is TRBJ2-3; D is perhaps TRBD1 (5 bases). The CDR3 runs to 14 residues. V was trimmed by 6 bases and J by 2 bases, leaving 12 bases between them. Germline V gene lookup returns CDR1 SGHTA and CDR2 FQGTGA. The CDR3 nucleotides are TGTGCCAGCAGGTTCCAGGGCAACACAGATACGCAGTATTTT. Protein sequence: CASRFQGNTDTQYF.

The chain has TRBV9 and TRBJ2-7, with TRBD1 matching 7 bases. Trimming at V came to 0 bases and at J to 6 bases, leaving 0 bases not matched to a gene. The CDR3 runs 12 residues. Germline V gene data show CDR1 as SGDLS and CDR2 as YYNGEE. The chain's CDR3 is CASSVDRGEQYF. The CDR3 nucleotides read TGTGCCAGCAGCGTAGACAGGGGCGAGCAGTACTTC.

Notes on this clonotype: One junction end disagrees with the germline gene, perhaps due to a read error. The V call is TRBV4-1, the J call TRBJ2-4, with D perhaps matching TRBD2 (5 bases). Per germline, CDR1 MGHRA and CDR2 YSYEKL. This CDR3 comprises 14 residues. CDR3 loop: CASSQAEAGNIQYF. CDR3 DNA sequence: TGCGCCAGCAGTCAAGCGGAGGCGGGAAACATTCAGTACTTC.

This clonotype has a handful of counts. This sequence joins TRBV6-5 and TRBJ2-5, with D perhaps TRBD2 (5 bases). Germline CDR1 and CDR2: MNHEY and SVGAGI. V lost 5 bases to trimming and J lost 4 bases, with 14 bases between them. This CDR3 is built from 14 residues. CDR3 amino acids: CASSTRLAGETQYF. CDR3 bases: TGTGCCAGCAGTACCCGATTGGCGGGAGAGACCCAGTACTTC.